This T cell receptor (beta chain) was sequenced in a study of blood T cell repertoires in COVID-19. Turning to the study itself: Material from acute and convalescent COVID-19 was sourced from the United States, Italy and Spain. Nucleic acid was either cDNA or gDNA, and it came from T cells, B-cell-depleted T cells, or PBMCs.

The V gene's germline CDR1 is SGHVS and CDR2 FNYEAQ. This CDR3 has 15 residues. The V end lost 5 bases, the J end lost 3 bases, and 14 bases lay between the germline ends. Per the original methods: By means of reference gene primer amplification, nucleated cell counts were estimated. Only in-frame clones appear in the TCRdb table, and some are missing; sequencing was by immunoSEQ multiplex PCR. V and J calls plus clone size are reproduced from that table; the DNA served to infer D and trimming. The repertoire holds about 210,000 clones, with 81% as singletons. Residents of approximately 25 US areas, aged about 18 to 89 years, made up the participants.

The TCR sequence derives from a woman aged 45-60 years with acute COVID-19. J is TRBJ2-1 and V is TRBV7-6; weak D call: TRBD1 (7 bases). Input material: PBMCs or T cells enriched from blood (not recorded which). Here the CDR3 DNA reads TGTGCCAGCAGCCGACAGGGAGGTAGCTACAATGAGCAGTTCTTC. As protein: CASSRQGGSYNEQFF.